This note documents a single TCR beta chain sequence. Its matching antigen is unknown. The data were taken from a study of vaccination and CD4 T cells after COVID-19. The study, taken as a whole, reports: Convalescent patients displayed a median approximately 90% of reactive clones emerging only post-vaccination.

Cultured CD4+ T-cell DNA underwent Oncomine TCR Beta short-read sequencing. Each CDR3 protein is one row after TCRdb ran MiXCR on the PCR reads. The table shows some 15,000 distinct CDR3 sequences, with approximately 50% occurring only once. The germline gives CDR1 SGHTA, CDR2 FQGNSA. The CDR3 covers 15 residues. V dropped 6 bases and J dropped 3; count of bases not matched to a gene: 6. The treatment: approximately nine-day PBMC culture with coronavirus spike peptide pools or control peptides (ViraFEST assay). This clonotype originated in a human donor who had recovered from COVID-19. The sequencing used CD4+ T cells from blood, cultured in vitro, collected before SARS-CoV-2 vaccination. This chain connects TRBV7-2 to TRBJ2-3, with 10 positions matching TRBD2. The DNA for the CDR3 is TGTGCCAGCAGACGACTAGCGGGTCTAACAGATACGCAGTATTTT. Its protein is CASRRLAGLTDTQYF. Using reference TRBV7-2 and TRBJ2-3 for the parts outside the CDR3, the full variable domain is GAGVSQSPSNKVTEKGKDVELRCDPISGHTALYWYRQSLGQGLEFLIYFQGNSAPDKSGLPSDRFSAERTGGSVSTLTIQRTQQEDSAVYLCASRRLAGLTDTQYFGPGTRLTVL.